Below, 23 T cell receptor beta chains from the same sample are listed, as sequenced in a study of cytomegalovirus exposure and HLA in healthy donors. 13 Jbeta primers and 60 Vbeta primers were used for the PCR. The table came from immunoSEQ multiplex PCR; TCRdb's copy has only in-frame clones and leaves some out. The repertoire holds 140,000 or so clones, with approximately 70% as singletons. Sequenced: PBMCs. The receptors shown here come from a woman aged 30 to 39 in good health and CMV-seronegative.

The chain couples TRBV30 to TRBJ2-2, with D possibly being TRBD2 (5 bases). The ends were cut back, 3 bases at V and 3 bases at J, with 20 bases in the middle. In germline, CDR1 is GTSNPN, CDR2 SVGIG (reference sequence). The CDR3 totals 17 residues. CDR3 DNA sequence: TGTGCCTGGAGGCCCCGAGGGCAGTTAGTACACACCGGGGAGCTGTTTTTT. This translates into CAWRPRGQLVHTGELFF. The whole variable domain, filled in from reference TRBV30 and TRBJ2-2, reads SQTIHQWPATLVQPVGSPLSLECTVEGTSNPNLYWYRQAAGRGLQLLFYSVGIGQISSEVPQNLSASRPQDRQFILSSKKLLLSDSGFYLCAWRPRGQLVHTGELFFGEGSRLTVL.

This clone was detected only a few times. V and J are TRBV9 and TRBJ1-2; 7 bases match TRBD1. The CDR3 covers 16 residues. Germline CDR1 is SGDLS and CDR2 is YYNGEE. The V and J ends lost 4 bases and 4 bases, in that order; junction bases with no gene match: 13. CDR3 amino acids: CASSPPVAGGVYGYTF. CDR3 nucleotides: TGTGCCAGCAGCCCCCCCGTAGCAGGGGGAGTCTATGGCTACACCTTC.

This clone was found once. This rearrangement joins TRBV5-1 to TRBJ2-5, with a weak D call TRBD2 (6 bases). The CDR3 is 15 residues long. V shed 7 bases and J shed 5 bases, with 21 bases lying between them. Germline V gives CDR1 SGHRS, CDR2 YFSETQ. The CDR3 DNA reads TGCGCCAGCGGCGACCCCCGTACGGGGGTGGAGACCCAGTACTTC. Translated: CASGDPRTGVETQYF.

The rearrangement links TRBV30 to TRBJ2-4; D might be TRBD1 (5 bases). Deletions cut 0 bases from V and 2 bases from J, with 26 bases between. CDR1 GTSNPN and CDR2 SVGIG come from the germline V gene (reference sequence). This CDR3 is built from 20 residues. In nucleotides, the CDR3 is TGTGCCTGGAGTGTACGAAGGGGCGGAGTCCCTTTTGTTTCCAAAAACATTCAGTACTTC. This sequence encodes CAWSVRRGGVPFVSKNIQYF.

CDR3 bases: TGTGCCGGGAGTAGCCTGAACACCGGGGAGCTGTTTTTT. Protein product: CAGSSLNTGELFF. V and J are TRBV6-1 and TRBJ2-2; the D gene is possibly TRBD2 (5 bases). CDR1 MNHNS and CDR2 SASEGT come from the germline V gene. V was trimmed by 11 bases and J by 1 base, leaving 11 bases between them. The CDR3 is 13 amino acids.

The V call is TRBV19, the J call TRBJ2-1, with D perhaps matching TRBD2 (6 bases). Trimming stripped 5 bases from V and 7 bases from J, with 15 bases between. Germline values: CDR1 LNHDA, CDR2 SQIVND (reference sequence). The CDR3 is made up of 14 amino acids. The chain's CDR3 is CASSPSHGGNEQFF. Written as DNA, the CDR3 is TGTGCCAGTAGTCCTTCCCATGGGGGGAATGAGCAGTTCTTC.

This chain connects TRBV28 to TRBJ1-5, with TRBD1 as a possible D gene (6 bases). CDR1 MDHEN and CDR2 SYDVKM come from the germline V gene. V shed 3 bases and J shed 7 bases, with 19 bases lying between them. The CDR3 extends over 16 amino acids. The CDR3, as DNA: TGTGCCAGCAGTTTGCAACAGGGCGCCGGCAGCCAGCCCCAGCATTTT. Its protein is CASSLQQGAGSQPQHF.

The gene calls are TRBV28 and TRBJ1-5; D perhaps matches TRBD1 (6 bases). V lost 4 bases and J 0 bases, leaving 16 bases between the germline ends. Germline CDR1 MDHEN, CDR2 SYDVKM. CDR3 length equals 17 residues. In nucleotides, the CDR3 is TGTGCCAGCAGTTCCCCCGCCGGGACACATAGCAATCAGCCCCAGCATTTT. Amino acid sequence: CASSSPAGTHSNQPQHF.

This clone occurred a few times. The chain couples TRBV6-1 to TRBJ1-2; D is uncertain. The CDR3 is made up of 14 amino acids. V lost 1 base and J lost 5, with 11 bases in between. Looked up from germline, CDR1 is MNHNS and CDR2 is SASEGT. CDR3 protein: CASSEGWMEYGYTF. The CDR3 DNA reads as TGTGCCAGCAGTGAAGGCTGGATGGAGTATGGCTACACCTTC.

V gene TRBV27 combines with J gene TRBJ2-7, with D maybe TRBD2 (6 bases). The CDR3 sequence is 14 residues long. Germline loops: CDR1 MNHEY, CDR2 SMNVEV (reference sequence). Trimming removed 2 bases at V and 3 bases at J, with 11 bases between. The CDR3 spells CASSLVGGGYEQYF. For the CDR3, the DNA is TGTGCCAGCAGTTTAGTGGGAGGTGGCTACGAGCAGTACTTC.

This chain links TRBV5-1 with TRBJ1-6; D possibly corresponds to TRBD1 (5 bases). V was cut by 4 bases and J by 13 bases, with 18 bases left in between. The CDR3 consists of 14 residues. Germline V gene sequence: CDR1 SGHRS, CDR2 YFSETQ. The CDR3 loop is CASSPATPGDPLHF. The CDR3 DNA is TGCGCCAGCAGCCCTGCCACGCCGGGGGATCCCCTCCACTTT.

The chain carries TRBV16 and TRBJ1-1, with 8 bases that match TRBD1. J was trimmed by 0 bases and V by 4 bases; bases with no gene match: 19. Germline CDR1 reads KGHSY; CDR2 reads FQNENV. The CDR3 runs 20 residues. As DNA, the CDR3 is TGTGCCAGCAGCCGCCGGACAGGGCAGCCGGATGAAAGAATGAACACTGAAGCTTTCTTT. Translating gives CASSRRTGQPDERMNTEAFF.

The chain has TRBV2 and TRBJ2-7, with no clear D. V was pared by 7 bases and J by 4 bases, with 14 bases between. CDR3 length: 13 amino acids. CDR1 SNHLY and CDR2 FYNNEI come from the germline V gene. The CDR3 DNA sequence: TGTGCCAGCAACACAAGAACGGGTTACGAGCAGTACTTC. Its protein is CASNTRTGYEQYF.

The chain has TRBV7-3 and TRBJ2-2; no clear D gene. CDR3 length: 14 residues. CDR1 SGHTA and CDR2 FQGTGA come from the germline V gene. V lost 0 bases to trimming and J lost 4 bases, with 6 bases between them. This chain's CDR3 is CASSLTHTTGELFF. In DNA form, the CDR3 reads TGTGCCAGCAGCTTAACCCACACCACCGGGGAGCTGTTTTTT.

The chain joins TRBV2 to TRBJ2-7; D may be TRBD1 (6 bases). The CDR3 totals 12 residues. Germline V gene lookup returns CDR1 SNHLY and CDR2 FYNNEI. V dropped 3 bases and J dropped 6 bases, with 9 bases sitting between them. DNA for the CDR3: TGTGCCAGCAGTGATAGAGGGGGCGAGCAGTACGTC. It is translated as CASSDRGGEQYV.

This clone appeared once. The V gene is TRBV18, the J gene TRBJ1-4; D not certain. With 1 base removed from V and 3 bases from J, the gap between germline ends came to 9 bases. The length of the CDR3 is 15 residues. CDR1 is KGHSH and CDR2 is LQKENI in the germline V gene. DNA of the CDR3: TGTGCCAGCTCACCACGCGGGCCGCCTAATGAAAAACTGTTTTTT. It codes for CASSPRGPPNEKLFF.

The rearrangement joins TRBV2 to TRBJ2-1; 14 nucleotides align to TRBD2. The junction had 5 bases not matched to a gene; V was cut back by 6 bases and J by 7 bases. CDR3 length: 15 amino acids. The germline gives CDR1 SNHLY, CDR2 FYNNEI. CDR3 loop: CASSATSGGVNEQFF. The DNA for the CDR3 is TGTGCCAGCAGCGCGACTAGCGGGGGGGTGAATGAGCAGTTCTTC. The full variable domain, in which reference TRBV2 and TRBJ2-1 provide the parts outside the CDR3, is EPEVTQTPSHQVTQMGQEVILRCVPISNHLYFYWYRQILGQKVEFLVSFYNNEISEKSEIFDDQFSVERPDGSNFTLKIRSTKLEDSAMYFCASSATSGGVNEQFFGPGTRLTVL.

Only a few counts were recorded for this clone. The chain links TRBV20-1 to TRBJ2-3, with TRBD1 identical over 8 bases. The junction had 6 bases not matched to a gene; V was cut back by 6 bases and J by 10 bases. The CDR3 contains 11 residues. CDR1 and CDR2 from the germline V gene are DFQATT and SNEGSKA (reference sequence). The CDR3 sequence is CSAPGGVSQYF. Written as DNA, the CDR3 is TGCAGTGCCCCAGGGGGCGTTTCGCAGTATTTT.

This chain uses TRBV11-2 with TRBJ2-2, with TRBD2 as a possible D gene (5 bases). Looked up from germline, CDR1 is SGHAT and CDR2 is FQNNGV. Deletions cut 5 bases from V and 9 bases from J, with 19 bases between. This CDR3 contains 15 residues. The CDR3 here is CASSIPTTLLRELFF. The CDR3 DNA follows: TGTGCCAGCAGCATACCGACTACCCTACTCCGGGAGCTGTTTTTT.

The gene calls are TRBV19 and TRBJ1-5; possible D gene TRBD1, 5 bases. This CDR3 is 14 amino acids long. V gave up 7 bases and J gave up 6 bases, with 16 bases separating them. Germline loops: CDR1 LNHDA, CDR2 SQIVND (reference sequence). CDR3 coding DNA: TGTGCCAGTATGGATGACAGTGGCTTTCAGCCCCAGCATTTT. It encodes CASMDDSGFQPQHF.

This clone was seen just once. Other DNA variants within this sample encode the same CDR3. The chain employs TRBV28 and TRBJ1-4; D is possibly TRBD1 (6 bases). Trimming removed 6 bases from V and 5 bases from J, with 22 bases in between. The germline gives CDR1 MDHEN, CDR2 SYDVKM. The CDR3 is 17 amino acids. The CDR3 DNA reads as TGTGCCAGCAGCCTGACCCCTTACAGGGATGCCAATGAAAAACTGTTTTTT. Its translation: CASSLTPYRDANEKLFF.

The J gene is TRBJ2-7, the V gene TRBV28; 7 positions match TRBD1. V trimming: 7 bases; J trimming: 3 bases; junction bases outside the gene matches: 18. The V gene's germline CDR1 is MDHEN and CDR2 SYDVKM. This CDR3 comprises 17 residues. In DNA form, the CDR3 reads TGTGCCAGCACCACCTTAAACGGGACAGCCACCCTCTACGAGCAGTACTTC. Amino acids: CASTTLNGTATLYEQYF.

J is TRBJ1-1 and V is TRBV28, with 9 bases that match TRBD1. V lost 2 bases to trimming and J lost 1 base; unmatched junction nucleotides: 2. This CDR3 region has 15 residues. Germline V gives CDR1 MDHEN, CDR2 SYDVKM. CDR3 residues: CASSLGTGWNTEAFF. The CDR3 coding sequence is TGTGCCAGCAGTTTAGGGACAGGGTGGAACACTGAAGCTTTCTTT.